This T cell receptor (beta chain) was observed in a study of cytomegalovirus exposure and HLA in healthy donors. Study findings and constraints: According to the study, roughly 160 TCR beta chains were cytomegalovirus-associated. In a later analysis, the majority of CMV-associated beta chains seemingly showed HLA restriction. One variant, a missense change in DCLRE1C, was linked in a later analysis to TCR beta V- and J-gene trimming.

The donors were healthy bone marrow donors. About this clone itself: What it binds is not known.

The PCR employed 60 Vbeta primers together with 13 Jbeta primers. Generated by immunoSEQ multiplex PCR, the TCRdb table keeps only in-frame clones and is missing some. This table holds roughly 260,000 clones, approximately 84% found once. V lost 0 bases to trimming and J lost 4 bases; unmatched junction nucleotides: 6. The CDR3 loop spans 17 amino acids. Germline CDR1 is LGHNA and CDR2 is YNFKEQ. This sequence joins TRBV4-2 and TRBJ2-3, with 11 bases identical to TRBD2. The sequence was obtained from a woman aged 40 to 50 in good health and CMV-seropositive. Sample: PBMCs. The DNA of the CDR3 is TGTGCCAGCAGCCAAGATCAACTAGCGGGAGTGGCAGATACGCAGTATTTT. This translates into CASSQDQLAGVADTQYF.